A selection of T cell receptor beta chains follows, all from one sample in a study of T cells in Graves' hyperthyroidism and ophthalmopathy. TCRdb independently ran MiXCR on the multiplex PCR reads; one entry per CDR3 protein. The data contain 500,000 or so distinct CDR3 sequences, 17% of them singletons. Sequenced: blood. The receptors stem from a woman between 18 and 29 years old with Graves' ophthalmopathy. Both conserved end residues are part of each CDR3. D genes are given only for firm matches. Size values are once, few and many counts, or a class for expanded clones, and some rows have none.

abundance: -
d_gene: TRBD1
len: 16
v_gene: TRBV27
j_gene: TRBJ2-3
CDR3nt: TGTGCCAGCAGTCCAACCCCGGGACAGGGGATAGATACGCAGTATTTT
CDR3aa: CASSPTPGQGIDTQYF

abundance: few
d_gene: TRBD1
len: 12
v_gene: TRBV6-1
j_gene: TRBJ1-1
CDR3nt: TGTGCCAGCAGTGGGGACAGGTTTGAAGCTTTCTTT
CDR3aa: CASSGDRFEAFF

abundance: many
d_gene: -
len: 13
v_gene: TRBV11-2
j_gene: TRBJ2-7
CDR3nt: TGTGCCAGCAGCCCCCCAGCCGGTACGGAGCAGTACTTC
CDR3aa: CASSPPAGTEQYF

abundance: -
d_gene: -
len: 15
v_gene: TRBV4-1
j_gene: TRBJ1-1
CDR3nt: TGCGCCAGCAGCCAAGTCTCTGGGGGTGCCACTGAAGCTTTCTTT
CDR3aa: CASSQVSGGATEAFF

abundance: many
d_gene: -
len: 12
v_gene: TRBV4-2
j_gene: TRBJ1-1
CDR3nt: TGTGCCAGCAGCCAGGGGAACACTGAAGCTTTCTTT
CDR3aa: CASSQGNTEAFF

abundance: many
d_gene: -
len: 11
v_gene: TRBV20-1
j_gene: TRBJ1-5
CDR3nt: TGCAGTGCTAGATTCGAAAGCGGCCAGCATTTT
CDR3aa: CSARFESGQHF

abundance: many
d_gene: TRBD2
len: 19
v_gene: TRBV13
j_gene: TRBJ2-1
CDR3nt: TGTGCCAGCAGCCTGGGACTAGCGGGAGGGCCGACCGTCTACAATGAGCAGTTCTTC
CDR3aa: CASSLGLAGGPTVYNEQFF

abundance: few
d_gene: TRBD2
len: 14
v_gene: TRBV6-1
j_gene: TRBJ2-2
CDR3nt: TGTGCCACCAGGGCGGGAGTGAACACCGGGGAGCTGTTTTTT
CDR3aa: CATRAGVNTGELFF

abundance: -
d_gene: -
len: 13
v_gene: TRBV5-4
j_gene: TRBJ2-5
CDR3nt: TGTGCCAGCAGCTCCGCAGCTACGGAGACCCAGTACTTC
CDR3aa: CASSSAATETQYF

abundance: many
d_gene: -
len: 12
v_gene: TRBV11-2
j_gene: TRBJ1-1
CDR3nt: TGTGCCAGCAGCTTAAACGGGGCTGAAGCTTTCTTT
CDR3aa: CASSLNGAEAFF

abundance: many
d_gene: TRBD1
len: 16
v_gene: TRBV28
j_gene: TRBJ2-4
CDR3nt: TGTGCCAGCAGTGGAACGGGACAGGGGCGACGAAACATTCAGTACTTC
CDR3aa: CASSGTGQGRRNIQYF

abundance: -
d_gene: -
len: 17
v_gene: TRBV6-1
j_gene: TRBJ2-7
CDR3nt: TGTGCCAGCAGTGATCCTCGGACCCTCGGCGGCCCCTACGAGCAGTACTTC
CDR3aa: CASSDPRTLGGPYEQYF

abundance: many
d_gene: TRBD1
len: 16
v_gene: TRBV28
j_gene: TRBJ2-1
CDR3nt: TGTGCCAGCAGGGCGACAGGGGGCAAAATGAGAAATGAGCAGTTCTTC
CDR3aa: CASRATGGKMRNEQFF

abundance: -
d_gene: TRBD2
len: 15
v_gene: TRBV7-9
j_gene: TRBJ2-7
CDR3nt: TGTGCCAGCAGCTATACAGGCGGGAGCTCCTACGAGCAGTACTTC
CDR3aa: CASSYTGGSSYEQYF

abundance: -
d_gene: -
len: 12
v_gene: TRBV20-1
j_gene: TRBJ2-3
CDR3nt: TGCAGTGGGAGTGGTCAGGGAGATACGCAGTATTTT
CDR3aa: CSGSGQGDTQYF

abundance: -
d_gene: -
len: 15
v_gene: TRBV4-1
j_gene: TRBJ2-7
CDR3nt: TGCGCCAGCAGCCAAACGGCCGGACAGCACTACGAGCAGTACTTC
CDR3aa: CASSQTAGQHYEQYF

abundance: -
d_gene: -
len: 14
v_gene: TRBV24-1
j_gene: TRBJ2-2
CDR3nt: TGTGCCACCCGAGAGAGGGGGGGCGGCGGGGAGCTGTTTTTT
CDR3aa: CATRERGGGGELFF

abundance: -
d_gene: TRBD1
len: 14
v_gene: TRBV5-1
j_gene: TRBJ1-5
CDR3nt: TGCGCCAGCAGCCCCGGACAGGGTGACCAGCCCCAGCATTTT
CDR3aa: CASSPGQGDQPQHF

abundance: few
d_gene: TRBD2
len: 15
v_gene: TRBV4-1
j_gene: TRBJ2-5
CDR3nt: TGCGCCAGCAGCCGCCACGGGGGGGTACAAGAGACCCAGTACTTC
CDR3aa: CASSRHGGVQETQYF

abundance: many
d_gene: -
len: 14
v_gene: TRBV7-2
j_gene: TRBJ1-5
CDR3nt: TGTGCCAGCAGCTTAGCGTCATCGAATCAGCCCCAGCATTTT
CDR3aa: CASSLASSNQPQHF

abundance: many
d_gene: -
len: 15
v_gene: TRBV27
j_gene: TRBJ2-1
CDR3nt: TGTGCCAGCAGTCCCCGACTAGACATTGGCAATGAGCAGTTCTTC
CDR3aa: CASSPRLDIGNEQFF

abundance: few
d_gene: -
len: 15
v_gene: TRBV4-3
j_gene: TRBJ1-1
CDR3nt: TGCGCCAGCAGCCAAGACTGGCTCATGAACACTGAAGCTTTCTTT
CDR3aa: CASSQDWLMNTEAFF

abundance: -
d_gene: -
len: 14
v_gene: TRBV27
j_gene: TRBJ2-7
CDR3nt: TGTGCCAGCAAAGAGGCAGGGAGAGCCTACGAGCAGTACTTC
CDR3aa: CASKEAGRAYEQYF

abundance: many
d_gene: -
len: 11
v_gene: TRBV12-3/TRBV12-4
j_gene: TRBJ1-2
CDR3nt: TGTGCCAGCCGGGACACGTATGGCTACACCTTC
CDR3aa: CASRDTYGYTF

abundance: many
d_gene: -
len: 12
v_gene: TRBV18
j_gene: TRBJ2-7
CDR3nt: TGTGCCAGCTCGCCGTCAAACTACGAGCAGTACTTC
CDR3aa: CASSPSNYEQYF

abundance: few
d_gene: -
len: 11
v_gene: TRBV20-1
j_gene: TRBJ1-2
CDR3nt: TGCAGTGCTAGAGATAAACGGGGCTACACCTTC
CDR3aa: CSARDKRGYTF

abundance: many
d_gene: -
len: 15
v_gene: TRBV3-1
j_gene: TRBJ1-1
CDR3nt: TGTGCCAGCAGCCAAAGGCAGGGATGGGACACTGAAGCTTTCTTT
CDR3aa: CASSQRQGWDTEAFF

abundance: -
d_gene: -
len: 15
v_gene: TRBV28
j_gene: TRBJ1-1
CDR3nt: TGTGCCAGCAGTTTTAGTGGGAGGGTGAACACTGAAGCTTTCTTT
CDR3aa: CASSFSGRVNTEAFF

abundance: many
d_gene: TRBD1
len: 14
v_gene: TRBV2
j_gene: TRBJ1-1
CDR3nt: TGTGCCAGCAGTGGACAGGGATCCAACACTGAAGCTTTCTTT
CDR3aa: CASSGQGSNTEAFF

abundance: -
d_gene: -
len: 14
v_gene: TRBV4-2
j_gene: TRBJ2-7
CDR3nt: TGTGCCAGCAGCCCGGAAGGGGGGGCGGGTGAGCAGTACTTC
CDR3aa: CASSPEGGAGEQYF

abundance: many
d_gene: -
len: 15
v_gene: TRBV6-6
j_gene: TRBJ1-2
CDR3nt: TGTGCCAGCAGTTACCAACCGTCAGTCTCCAGGGGCTACACCTTC
CDR3aa: CASSYQPSVSRGYTF

abundance: few
d_gene: TRBD1
len: 14
v_gene: TRBV30
j_gene: TRBJ1-6
CDR3nt: TGTGCCTGGAGTGAGGGACAGGGGTATTCACCCCTCCACTTT
CDR3aa: CAWSEGQGYSPLHF

abundance: -
d_gene: TRBD1
len: 15
v_gene: TRBV28
j_gene: TRBJ2-5
CDR3nt: TGTGCCAGCTCTAGAGTGGACAGGGTAGAAGAGACCCAGTACTTC
CDR3aa: CASSRVDRVEETQYF

abundance: few
d_gene: -
len: 14
v_gene: TRBV29-1
j_gene: TRBJ2-4
CDR3nt: TGCAGCGTGTCCTCTAGTACGGGCAAAAACATTCAGTACTTC
CDR3aa: CSVSSSTGKNIQYF

abundance: -
d_gene: -
len: 16
v_gene: TRBV4-1
j_gene: TRBJ2-1
CDR3nt: TGCGCCAGCACCCAAGGTAGGGGGATCCCCTACAATGAGCAGTTCTTC
CDR3aa: CASTQGRGIPYNEQFF

abundance: -
d_gene: -
len: 15
v_gene: TRBV3-1
j_gene: TRBJ2-7
CDR3nt: TGTGCCAGCAGAGCCCGTCGGGACGCTACCTACGAGCAGTACTTC
CDR3aa: CASRARRDATYEQYF

abundance: -
d_gene: TRBD1
len: 14
v_gene: TRBV20-1
j_gene: TRBJ1-4
CDR3nt: TGCAGTGCTGATGCAGGGGGAGAGGGTGAAAAACTGTTTTTT
CDR3aa: CSADAGGEGEKLFF

abundance: -
d_gene: -
len: 16
v_gene: TRBV5-8
j_gene: TRBJ1-6
CDR3nt: TGTGCCAGCAGCACCTCAGGGAGCTCCTATAATTCACCCCTCCACTTT
CDR3aa: CASSTSGSSYNSPLHF

abundance: -
d_gene: TRBD1
len: 12
v_gene: TRBV20-1
j_gene: TRBJ1-1
CDR3nt: TGCAGTGTTACAGGGGCGGCTCTTGAAGCTTTCTTT
CDR3aa: CSVTGAALEAFF

abundance: many
d_gene: TRBD2
len: 15
v_gene: TRBV5-1
j_gene: TRBJ2-3
CDR3nt: TGCGCCAGCAGCGTTACTAGCGGGAGCACAGATACGCAGTATTTT
CDR3aa: CASSVTSGSTDTQYF

abundance: -
d_gene: -
len: 15
v_gene: TRBV24-1
j_gene: TRBJ1-3
CDR3nt: TGTGCCACCAGTGAGCCTACAGGAGGAGGAGACACCATATATTTT
CDR3aa: CATSEPTGGGDTIYF

abundance: few
d_gene: -
len: 16
v_gene: TRBV2
j_gene: TRBJ2-3
CDR3nt: TGTGCCAGCAGTGAAGTTCGGGGGGACAGCGCAGATACGCAGTATTTT
CDR3aa: CASSEVRGDSADTQYF

abundance: many
d_gene: TRBD1
len: 17
v_gene: TRBV5-1
j_gene: TRBJ1-1
CDR3nt: TGCGCCAGCAGCAGGAGGTTACCGGGACAGGGATCCACTGAAGCTTTCTTT
CDR3aa: CASSRRLPGQGSTEAFF

abundance: many
d_gene: -
len: 14
v_gene: TRBV3-1
j_gene: TRBJ1-1
CDR3nt: TGTGCCAGCAGCCAAGAAGACAGGAACACTGAAGCTTTCTTT
CDR3aa: CASSQEDRNTEAFF

abundance: -
d_gene: TRBD2
len: 15
v_gene: TRBV7-9
j_gene: TRBJ2-7
CDR3nt: TGTGCCAGCAGCTTAGTAGAGACTAGCGGGAGCGAGCAGTACTTC
CDR3aa: CASSLVETSGSEQYF

abundance: few
d_gene: TRBD2
len: 17
v_gene: TRBV27
j_gene: TRBJ2-3
CDR3nt: TGTGCCAGCAGGTCCGGGACTAGCGGAATTAGCACAGATACGCAGTATTTT
CDR3aa: CASRSGTSGISTDTQYF

abundance: many
d_gene: TRBD1
len: 14
v_gene: TRBV12-3/TRBV12-4
j_gene: TRBJ1-5
CDR3nt: TGTGCCAGCAGTTTGACAGGGGCCGATCAGCCCCAGCATTTT
CDR3aa: CASSLTGADQPQHF